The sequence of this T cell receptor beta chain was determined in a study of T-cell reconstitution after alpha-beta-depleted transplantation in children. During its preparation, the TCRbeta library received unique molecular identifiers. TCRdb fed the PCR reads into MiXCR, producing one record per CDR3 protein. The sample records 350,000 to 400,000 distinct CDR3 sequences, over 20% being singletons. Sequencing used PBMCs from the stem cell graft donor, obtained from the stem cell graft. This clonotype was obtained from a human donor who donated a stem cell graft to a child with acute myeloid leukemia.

The CDR3 bases are TGTGCCAGCCTCACGAGCGGGAGCGGCACAGATACGCAGTATTTT. Its translation is CASLTSGSGTDTQYF. The chain is built from TRBV7-9 and TRBJ2-3; TRBD2 matches at 8 bases. Germline CDR1 reads SEHNR; CDR2 reads FQNEAQ (reference sequence). The CDR3 spans 15 residues. After removal of 8 bases from V and 1 base from J, the junction contained 8 bases not matched to a gene.